This record covers a single T cell receptor (beta chain). The authors' processing: Estimates of nucleated cell counts were drawn from the amplification of reference gene primers. Only in-frame clones appear in the TCRdb table, and some are missing; sequencing was by immunoSEQ multiplex PCR. That table is the source of V, J and clone size, and D and trimming were worked out from the DNA. The sample holds fewer than 250,000 clones; 88% are singletons and the top ten take over 1.5%. The data originate from a study of blood T cell repertoires in COVID-19. The wider study: Acute and convalescent COVID-19 specimens originated in the United States, Italy and Spain.

Trimming removed 0 bases at V and 8 bases at J, with 14 bases between. CDR3 size: 14 residues. CDR1 and CDR2 from the germline V gene are SGDLS and YYNGEE. The chain links TRBV9 to TRBJ1-1; the D gene is possibly TRBD1 (5 bases). Sequencing input: peripheral blood. This receptor was obtained from a man in his sixties or seventies with acute or convalescent COVID-19. CDR3 bases: TGTGCCAGCAGCGTAGTTGGGGCGTCAGCCGAAGCTTTCTTT. Protein: CASSVVGASAEAFF.